A selection of T cell receptor beta chains follows, all from one sample in a study of neurological immune-mediated disorders. TCRdb reprocessed the 5' RACE reads with MiXCR, giving one entry per CDR3 protein. The table shows tens of thousands of distinct CDR3 sequences, with approximately 8.4% occurring only once. The sample taken for sequencing was PBMCs. All receptors come from a woman between 40 and 50 years old in good health. Both conserved end residues are part of each CDR3. Not all rows give a size; the values are once, few, many and, for expanded clones, a class.

>TRBJ1-1|TRBV12-3/TRBV12-4|NA
CASSFRRGITEAFF
>TRBJ1-2|TRBV5-6|many
CASSLSRRVGYTF
>TRBJ1-2|TRBV7-9|many
CASSFYSLDYGHTF
>TRBJ1-1|TRBV5-1|many
CASSPQGTGNTEAFF
>TRBJ2-3|TRBV5-1|many
CASSRSGPRDTQYF
>TRBJ2-7|TRBV11-1|many
CASSSSGTVSSYEQYF
>TRBJ1-6|TRBV10-3|many
CAISKTGVGDSPLHF
>TRBJ2-5|TRBV29-1|many
CSVGQDGTQYF
>TRBJ2-1|TRBV14|many
CASSPGLAGVDEQFF
>TRBJ2-1|TRBV7-2|many
CASRGGGTARSYNEQFF
>TRBJ2-3|TRBV10-3|many
CATQVGSGGTDTQYF
>TRBJ2-1|TRBV7-2|many
CASSPSGGPYNEQFF
>TRBJ1-1|TRBV24-1|many
CATSDSGSQGEAFF
>TRBJ2-3|TRBV15|many
CATSRGARGVPDTQYF
>TRBJ2-3|TRBV20-1|many
CSVYAGLAGFTDTQYF
>TRBJ1-2|TRBV11-3|many
CASSSGPSAADYTF
>TRBJ2-7|TRBV20-1|many
CSARRDSNLEEQYF
>TRBJ2-1|TRBV7-2|many
CASSLSMSHEQFF
>TRBJ2-7|TRBV20-1|many
CSASVAGSYEQYF
>TRBJ2-2|TRBV9|many
CASSVEGEGLAGTGELFF
>TRBJ1-3|TRBV12-3/TRBV12-4|many
CASRIQQSSGNTIYF
>TRBJ2-2|TRBV7-2|few
CASSLLAGVPGELFF
>TRBJ2-7|TRBV9|many
CASSVAFQAYYEQYF
>TRBJ2-5|TRBV28|many
CASSTALAYGGETQYF
>TRBJ1-2|TRBV3-1|many
CASSGGPTGSYGYTF
>TRBJ1-2|TRBV10-3|many
CAIGVGRENGYTF
>TRBJ1-5|TRBV28|NA
CASSRSNFYQPQHF
>TRBJ1-1|TRBV10-2|many
CASSDVPFGNEPFF
>TRBJ1-4|TRBV6-5|many
CASSYGPEGGNEKLFF
>TRBJ1-1|TRBV25-1|few
CASSTTGDTEAFF
>TRBJ2-5|TRBV6-5|many
CASSYGGGAQETQYF
>TRBJ1-1|TRBV12-3/TRBV12-4|many
CASSRTGSTEAFF
>TRBJ2-2|TRBV6-2/TRBV6-3|many
CASSYLWGTNTGELFF